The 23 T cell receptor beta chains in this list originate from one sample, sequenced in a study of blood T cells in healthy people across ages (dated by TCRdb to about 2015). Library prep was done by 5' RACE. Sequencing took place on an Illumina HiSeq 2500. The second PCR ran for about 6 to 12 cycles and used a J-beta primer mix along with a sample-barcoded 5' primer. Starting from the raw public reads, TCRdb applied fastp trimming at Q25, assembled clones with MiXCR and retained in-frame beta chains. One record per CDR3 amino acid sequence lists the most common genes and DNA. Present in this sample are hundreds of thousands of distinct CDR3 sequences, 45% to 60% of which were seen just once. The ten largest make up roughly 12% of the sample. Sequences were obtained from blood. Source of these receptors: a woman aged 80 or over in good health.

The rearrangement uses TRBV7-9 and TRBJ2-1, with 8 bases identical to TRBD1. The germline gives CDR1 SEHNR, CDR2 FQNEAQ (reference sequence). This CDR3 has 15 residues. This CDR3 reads CTGSLTGGNYNEQFF. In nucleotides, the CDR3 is TGTACCGGCAGCCTTACAGGGGGGAACTACAATGAGCAGTTCTTC.

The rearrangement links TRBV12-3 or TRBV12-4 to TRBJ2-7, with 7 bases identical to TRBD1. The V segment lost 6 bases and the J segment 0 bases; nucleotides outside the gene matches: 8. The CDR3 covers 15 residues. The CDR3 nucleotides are TGTGCCAGCAGCGCTACAGGGGCGAGCTCCTACGAGCAGTACTTC. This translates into CASSATGASSYEQYF.

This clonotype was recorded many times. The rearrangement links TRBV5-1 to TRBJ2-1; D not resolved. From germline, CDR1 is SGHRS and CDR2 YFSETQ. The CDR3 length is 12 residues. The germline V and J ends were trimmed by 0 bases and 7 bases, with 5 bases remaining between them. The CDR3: CASSLEVNEQFF. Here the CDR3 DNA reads TGCGCCAGCAGCTTGGAGGTTAATGAGCAGTTCTTC.

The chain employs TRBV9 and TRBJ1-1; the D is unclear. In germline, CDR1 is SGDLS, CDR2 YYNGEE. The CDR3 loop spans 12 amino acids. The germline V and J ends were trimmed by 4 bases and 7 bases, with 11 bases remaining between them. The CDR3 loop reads CASSSPNGEAFF. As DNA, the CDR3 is TGTGCCAGCAGCTCCCCAAATGGTGAAGCTTTCTTT. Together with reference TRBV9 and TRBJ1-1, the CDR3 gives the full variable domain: DSGVTQTPKHLITATGQRVTLRCSPRSGDLSVYWYQQSLDQGLQFLIQYYNGEERAKGNILERFSAQQFPDLHSELNLSSLELGDSALYFCASSSPNGEAFFGQGTRLTVV.

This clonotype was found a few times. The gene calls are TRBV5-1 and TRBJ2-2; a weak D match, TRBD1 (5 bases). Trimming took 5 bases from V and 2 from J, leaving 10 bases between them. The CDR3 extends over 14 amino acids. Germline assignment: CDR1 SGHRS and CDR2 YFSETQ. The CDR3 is CASRGQANTGELFF. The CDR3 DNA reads TGCGCCAGCAGAGGACAAGCCAACACCGGGGAGCTGTTTTTT.

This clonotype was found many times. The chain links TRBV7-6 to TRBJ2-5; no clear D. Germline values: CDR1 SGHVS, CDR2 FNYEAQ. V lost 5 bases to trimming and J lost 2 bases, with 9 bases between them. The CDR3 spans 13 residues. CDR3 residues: CASSDNGQETQYF. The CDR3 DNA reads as TGTGCCAGCAGCGACAATGGTCAAGAGACCCAGTACTTC.

Here the CDR3 reads CATSGLLGETQYF. The CDR3 DNA reads TGTGCCACCAGTGGCCTCCTTGGGGAGACCCAGTACTTC. The rearrangement uses TRBV24-1 and TRBJ2-5, with D uncertain. The CDR3 is made up of 13 amino acids. The germline V and J ends were trimmed by 5 bases and 5 bases, with 11 bases remaining between them. Germline V gene data show CDR1 as KGHDR and CDR2 as SFDVKD.

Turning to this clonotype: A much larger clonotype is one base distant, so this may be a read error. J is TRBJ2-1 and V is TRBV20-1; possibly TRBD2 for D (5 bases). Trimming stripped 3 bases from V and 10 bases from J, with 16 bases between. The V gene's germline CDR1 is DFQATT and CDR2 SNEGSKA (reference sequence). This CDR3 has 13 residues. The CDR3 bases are TGCAGTGCTAGGAGTAGCGACCCCTACGAGCAGTTCTTC. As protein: CSARSSDPYEQFF.

Written as DNA, the CDR3 is TGTGCCAGCAGCCACCGGGCAGGGACTTATGGCTACACCTTC. This encodes CASSHRAGTYGYTF. V gene TRBV7-2 combines with J gene TRBJ1-2, with a weak D call TRBD1 (5 bases). V lost 5 bases and J lost 5, with 15 bases in between. Per the germline V gene, CDR1 is SGHTA and CDR2 is FQGNSA. This CDR3 spans 14 amino acids.

The CDR3 reads CAWIPGGRTTEAFF. The DNA of the CDR3 is TGTGCCTGGATCCCTGGGGGGCGGACCACTGAAGCTTTCTTT. The chain links TRBV30 to TRBJ1-1; a weak D match, TRBD1 (6 bases). Between the trimmed V and J ends, which lost 4 bases and 4 bases, there was a span of 16 bases. Germline CDR1 GTSNPN, CDR2 SVGIG (reference sequence). The CDR3 is 14 amino acids. The whole variable domain, remainder taken from reference TRBV30 and TRBJ1-1, is SQTIHQWPATLVQPVGSPLSLECTVEGTSNPNLYWYRQAAGRGLQLLFYSVGIGQISSEVPQNLSASRPQDRQFILSSKKLLLSDSGFYLCAWIPGGRTTEAFFGQGTRLTVV.

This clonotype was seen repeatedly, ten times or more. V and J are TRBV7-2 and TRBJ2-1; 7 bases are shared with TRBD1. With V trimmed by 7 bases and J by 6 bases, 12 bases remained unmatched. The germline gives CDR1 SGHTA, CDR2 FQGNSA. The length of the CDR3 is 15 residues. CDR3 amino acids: CASTGRDSLINEQFF. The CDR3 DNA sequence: TGTGCCAGCACCGGTAGGGACAGCCTAATCAATGAGCAGTTCTTC. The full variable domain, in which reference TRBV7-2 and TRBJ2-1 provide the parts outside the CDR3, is GAGVSQSPSNKVTEKGKDVELRCDPISGHTALYWYRQSLGQGLEFLIYFQGNSAPDKSGLPSDRFSAERTGGSVSTLTIQRTQQEDSAVYLCASTGRDSLINEQFFGPGTRLTVL.

The CDR3 DNA reads as TGTGCCAGCAGCCGAGCGACAAAGGGAAACACTGAAGCTTTCTTT. This gives the protein CASSRATKGNTEAFF. This chain joins TRBV3-1 and TRBJ1-1; D remains ambiguous. Trimming shortened V by 4 bases and J by 2 bases, and 14 bases separated the two germline ends. Per the germline V gene, CDR1 is LGHDT and CDR2 is YNNKEL (reference sequence). The CDR3 totals 15 residues.

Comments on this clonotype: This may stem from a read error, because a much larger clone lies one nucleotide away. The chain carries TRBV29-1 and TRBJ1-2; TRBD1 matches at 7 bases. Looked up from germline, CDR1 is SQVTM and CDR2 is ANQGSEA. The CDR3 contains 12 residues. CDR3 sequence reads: CSVSDRVYDYTF. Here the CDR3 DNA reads TGCAGCGTCTCAGACAGGGTTTATGACTACACCTTC.

The CDR3, as DNA: TGTGCCAGCAGCTCCCCGAAGGAGCAGTTCTTC. This codes for CASSSPKEQFF. The chain joins TRBV7-9 to TRBJ2-1; D is ambiguous. Germline CDR1 is SEHNR and CDR2 is FQNEAQ (reference sequence). With 4 bases removed from V and 10 bases from J, the gap between germline ends came to 8 bases. The length of the CDR3 is 11 residues.

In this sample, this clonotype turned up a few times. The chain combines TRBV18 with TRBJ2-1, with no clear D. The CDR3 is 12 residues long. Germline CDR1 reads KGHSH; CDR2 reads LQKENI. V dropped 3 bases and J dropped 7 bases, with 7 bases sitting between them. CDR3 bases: TGTGCCAGCTCACCCGGGCCGAATGAGCAGTTCTTC. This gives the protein CASSPGPNEQFF. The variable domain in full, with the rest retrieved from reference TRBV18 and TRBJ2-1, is NAGVMQNPRHLVRRRGQEARLRCSPMKGHSHVYWYRQLPEEGLKFMVYLQKENIIDESGMPKERFSAEFPKEGPSILRIQQVVRGDSAAYFCASSPGPNEQFFGPGTRLTVL.

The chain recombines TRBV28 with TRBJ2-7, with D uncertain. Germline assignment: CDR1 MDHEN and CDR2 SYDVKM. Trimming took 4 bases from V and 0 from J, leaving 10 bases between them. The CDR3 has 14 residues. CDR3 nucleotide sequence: TGTGCCAGCAGTTCCCCCAGGAGCTCCTACGAGCAGTACTTC. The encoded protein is CASSSPRSSYEQYF. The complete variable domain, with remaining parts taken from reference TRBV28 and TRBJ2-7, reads DVKVTQSSRYLVKRTGEKVFLECVQDMDHENMFWYRQDPGLGLRLIYFSYDVKMKEKGDIPEGYSVSREKKERFSLILESASTNQTSMYLCASSSPRSSYEQYFGPGTRLTVT.

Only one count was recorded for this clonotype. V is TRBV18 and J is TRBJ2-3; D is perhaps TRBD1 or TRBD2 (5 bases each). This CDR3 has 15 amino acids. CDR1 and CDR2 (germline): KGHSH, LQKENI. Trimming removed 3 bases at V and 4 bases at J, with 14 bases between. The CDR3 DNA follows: TGTGCCAGCTCACCTCTTGGGGGATACGCAGATACGCAGTATTTT. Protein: CASSPLGGYADTQYF.

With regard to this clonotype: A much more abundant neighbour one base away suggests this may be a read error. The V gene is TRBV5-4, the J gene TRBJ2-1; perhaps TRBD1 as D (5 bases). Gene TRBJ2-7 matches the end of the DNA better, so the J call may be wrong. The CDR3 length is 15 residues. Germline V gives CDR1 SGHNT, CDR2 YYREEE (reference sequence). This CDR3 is CASMSGANSYNEQYF. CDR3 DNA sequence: TGTGCCAGCATGAGTGGGGCCAACTCCTACAATGAGCAGTACTTC.

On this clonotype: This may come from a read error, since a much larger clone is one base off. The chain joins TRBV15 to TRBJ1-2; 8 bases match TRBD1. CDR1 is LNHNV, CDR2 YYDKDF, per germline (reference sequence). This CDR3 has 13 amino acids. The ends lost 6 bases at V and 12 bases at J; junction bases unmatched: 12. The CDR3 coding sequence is TGTGCCACCAGTGTTGGGACAGGTTTAGGCCACACCTTC. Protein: CATSVGTGLGHTF.

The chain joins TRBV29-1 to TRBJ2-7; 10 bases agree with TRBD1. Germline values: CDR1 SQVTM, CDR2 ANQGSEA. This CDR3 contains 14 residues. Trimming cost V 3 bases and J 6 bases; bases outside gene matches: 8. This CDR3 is CSVEEKGQGREQYF. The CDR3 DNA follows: TGCAGCGTTGAGGAAAAGGGACAGGGGCGCGAGCAGTACTTC.

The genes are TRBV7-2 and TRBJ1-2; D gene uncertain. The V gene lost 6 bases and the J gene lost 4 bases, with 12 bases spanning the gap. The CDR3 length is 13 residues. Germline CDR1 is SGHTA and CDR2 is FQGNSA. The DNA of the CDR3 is TGTGCCAGCAGAATCGGTAGCGGCTATGGCTACACCTTC. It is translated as CASRIGSGYGYTF. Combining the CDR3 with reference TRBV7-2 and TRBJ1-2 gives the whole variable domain GAGVSQSPSNKVTEKGKDVELRCDPISGHTALYWYRQSLGQGLEFLIYFQGNSAPDKSGLPSDRFSAERTGGSVSTLTIQRTQQEDSAVYLCASRIGSGYGYTFGSGTRLTVV.

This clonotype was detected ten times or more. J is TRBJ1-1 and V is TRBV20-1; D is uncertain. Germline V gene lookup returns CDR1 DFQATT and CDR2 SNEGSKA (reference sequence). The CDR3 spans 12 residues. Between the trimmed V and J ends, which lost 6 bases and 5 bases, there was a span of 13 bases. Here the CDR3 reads CSAPGMWTEAFF. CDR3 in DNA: TGCAGTGCCCCGGGGATGTGGACTGAAGCTTTCTTT.

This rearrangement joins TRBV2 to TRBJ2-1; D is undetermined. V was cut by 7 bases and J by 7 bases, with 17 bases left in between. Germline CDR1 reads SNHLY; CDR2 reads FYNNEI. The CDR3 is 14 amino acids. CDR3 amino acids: CASTLTKVVNEQFF. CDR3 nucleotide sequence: TGTGCCAGCACCTTGACAAAGGTAGTTAATGAGCAGTTCTTC.